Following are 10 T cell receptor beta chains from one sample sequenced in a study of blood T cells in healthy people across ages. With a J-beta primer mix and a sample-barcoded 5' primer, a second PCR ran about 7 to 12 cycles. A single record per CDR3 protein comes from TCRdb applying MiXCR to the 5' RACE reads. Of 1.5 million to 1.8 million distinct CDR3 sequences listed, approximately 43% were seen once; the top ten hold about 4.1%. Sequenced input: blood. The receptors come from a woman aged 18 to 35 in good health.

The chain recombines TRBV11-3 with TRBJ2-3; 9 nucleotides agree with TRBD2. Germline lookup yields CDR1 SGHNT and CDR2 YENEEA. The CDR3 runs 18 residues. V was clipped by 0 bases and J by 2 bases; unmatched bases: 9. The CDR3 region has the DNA TGTGCCAGCAGCTTAGATCGGAAGCTAGCGGGGCTCACAGATACGCAGTATTTT. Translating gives CASSLDRKLAGLTDTQYF.

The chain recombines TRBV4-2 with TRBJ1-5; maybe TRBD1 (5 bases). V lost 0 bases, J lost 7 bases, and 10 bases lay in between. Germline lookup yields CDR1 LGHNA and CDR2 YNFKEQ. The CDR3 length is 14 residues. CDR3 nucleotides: TGTGCCAGCAGCCAAGATTCCAGGGACCAGCCCCAGCATTTT. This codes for CASSQDSRDQPQHF.

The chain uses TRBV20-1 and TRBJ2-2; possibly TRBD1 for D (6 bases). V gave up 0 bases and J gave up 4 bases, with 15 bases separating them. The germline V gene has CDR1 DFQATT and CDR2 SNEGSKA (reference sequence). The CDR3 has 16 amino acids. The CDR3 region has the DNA TGCAGTGCTAGAGATAATGGCAGGGGCGGCACCGGGGAGCTGTTTTTT. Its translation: CSARDNGRGGTGELFF.

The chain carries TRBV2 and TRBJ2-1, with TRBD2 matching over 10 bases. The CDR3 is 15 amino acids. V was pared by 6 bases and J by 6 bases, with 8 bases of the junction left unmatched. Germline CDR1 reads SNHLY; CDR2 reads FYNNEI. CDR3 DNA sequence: TGTGCCAGCAGAGTAGCGGGGGGCTTGATCAATGAGCAGTTCTTC. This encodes CASRVAGGLINEQFF.

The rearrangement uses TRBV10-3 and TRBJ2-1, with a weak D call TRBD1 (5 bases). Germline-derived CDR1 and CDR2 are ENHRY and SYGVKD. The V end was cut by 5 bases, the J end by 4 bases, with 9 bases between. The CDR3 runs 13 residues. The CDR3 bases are TGTGCCATCAGTACGGACAAGTACAATGAGCAGTTCTTC. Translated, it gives CAISTDKYNEQFF.

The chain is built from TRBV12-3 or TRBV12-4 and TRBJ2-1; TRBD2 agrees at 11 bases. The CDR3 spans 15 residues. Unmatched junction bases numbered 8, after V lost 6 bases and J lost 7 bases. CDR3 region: CASSVRLAGLNEQFF. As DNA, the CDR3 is TGTGCCAGCAGCGTTCGACTAGCGGGACTGAATGAGCAGTTCTTC.

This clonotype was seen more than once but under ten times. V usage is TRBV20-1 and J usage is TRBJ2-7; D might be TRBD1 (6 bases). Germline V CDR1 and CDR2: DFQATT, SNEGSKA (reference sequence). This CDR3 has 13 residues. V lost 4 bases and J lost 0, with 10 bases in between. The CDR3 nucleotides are TGCAGTGCTACCTGGGACAACTCCTACGAGCAGTACTTC. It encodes CSATWDNSYEQYF.

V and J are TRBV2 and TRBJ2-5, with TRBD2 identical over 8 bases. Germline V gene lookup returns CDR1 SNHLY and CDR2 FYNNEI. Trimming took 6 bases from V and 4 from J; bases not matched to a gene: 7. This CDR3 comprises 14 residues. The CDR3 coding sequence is TGTGCCAGCAGGCCCGGGACTAGTGCAGAGACCCAGTACTTC. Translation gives CASRPGTSAETQYF.

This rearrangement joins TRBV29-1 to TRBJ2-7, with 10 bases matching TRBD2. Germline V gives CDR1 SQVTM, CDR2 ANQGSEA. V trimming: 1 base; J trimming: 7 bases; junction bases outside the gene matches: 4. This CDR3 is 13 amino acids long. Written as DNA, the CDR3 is TGCAGCGTTGAAGCTAGCGGGGGAAGTGAGCAGTACTTC. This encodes CSVEASGGSEQYF.

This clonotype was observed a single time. The DNA of the CDR3 is TGTGCCAGCAATCGGGACTCGTCCTACAATGAGCAGTTCTTC. Its protein product is CASNRDSSYNEQFF. The rearrangement links TRBV7-2 to TRBJ2-1, with D perhaps matching TRBD2 (6 bases). V dropped 7 bases and J dropped 1 base, with 11 bases sitting between them. The germline V gene encodes CDR1 SGHTA and CDR2 FQGNSA. CDR3 length equals 14 residues.